Presented here are 10 T cell receptor beta chains from one specimen sequenced in a study of blood T cell repertoires in COVID-19. Sequencing was performed with immunoSEQ multiplex PCR; in TCRdb, only in-frame clones are kept and a portion is missing. Here the sample spans around 180,000 clones, over 75% being singletons. Sequenced input: peripheral blood. Every receptor here comes from a woman older than 75 with acute or convalescent COVID-19.

This chain links TRBV5-1 with TRBJ2-3; perhaps TRBD1 as D (6 bases). V lost 5 bases and J lost 2, with 18 bases in between. From germline, CDR1 is SGHRS and CDR2 YFSETQ. The CDR3 sequence is 16 residues long. The DNA of the CDR3 is TGCGCCAGCAGTGCTACAGGGTACATCCCCACAGATACGCAGTATTTT. It specifies CASSATGYIPTDTQYF.

The chain links TRBV5-1 to TRBJ1-2, with D uncertain. The CDR3 spans 13 residues. Germline-derived CDR1 and CDR2 are SGHRS and YFSETQ. Trimming left V 0 bases short and J 4 bases short, with 7 bases between. The CDR3 spells CASSLAGVYGYTF. CDR3 nucleotides: TGCGCCAGCAGCTTGGCGGGAGTCTATGGCTACACCTTC. Full variable domain (missing parts from reference TRBV5-1 and TRBJ1-2): KAGVTQTPRYLIKTRGQQVTLSCSPISGHRSVSWYQQTPGQGLQFLFEYFSETQRNKGNFPGRFSGRQFSNSRSEMNVSTLELGDSALYLCASSLAGVYGYTFGSGTRLTVV.

This clone was observed a single time. The CDR3 loop reads CATRPKEYTEAFF. The CDR3 coding sequence is TGTGCCACCAGACCAAAGGAGTACACTGAAGCTTTCTTT. The chain links TRBV15 to TRBJ1-1; D is undetermined. The germline V gene encodes CDR1 LNHNV and CDR2 YYDKDF (reference sequence). V was pared by 6 bases and J by 3 bases, with 11 bases between. The CDR3 loop spans 13 amino acids.

This clone was counted a single time. This chain uses TRBV18 with TRBJ2-7; 7 bases fit TRBD1. The ends lost 0 bases at V and 6 bases at J; junction bases unmatched: 5. Germline loops: CDR1 KGHSH, CDR2 LQKENI. The CDR3 is 14 residues long. DNA for the CDR3: TGTGCCAGCTCACCACCCACAGGGGTCCCCGAGCAGTACTTC. It encodes CASSPPTGVPEQYF.

This chain links TRBV27 with TRBJ1-6; D possibly corresponds to TRBD1 (5 bases). The CDR3 has 14 residues. Trimming removed 4 bases from V and 9 bases from J, with 13 bases in between. Germline values: CDR1 MNHEY, CDR2 SMNVEV (reference sequence). The CDR3 reads CASSWGSPTSPLHF. CDR3 DNA: TGTGCCAGCAGTTGGGGCAGCCCGACTTCACCCCTCCACTTT.

This clone has a handful of counts. The chain links TRBV18 to TRBJ2-7; 11 nucleotides line up with TRBD1. V gave up 3 bases and J gave up 3 bases; unmatched junction bases: 4. The germline V gene has CDR1 KGHSH and CDR2 LQKENI. This CDR3 contains 15 residues. This CDR3 reads CASSPGTGGYYEQYF. CDR3 bases: TGTGCCAGCTCACCCGGGACAGGGGGGTACTACGAGCAGTACTTC.

This clone was counted only a few times. The rearrangement uses TRBV7-2 and TRBJ1-5, with D tentatively TRBD1 (5 bases). Trimming shortened V by 6 bases and J by 0 bases, and 12 bases separated the two germline ends. The CDR3 spans 15 residues. Per germline, CDR1 SGHTA and CDR2 FQGNSA. CDR3 sequence (DNA): TGTGCCAGCAGGCAGGGTATATATAGCAATCAGCCCCAGCATTTT. The encoded protein is CASRQGIYSNQPQHF.

The rearrangement uses TRBV12-3 or TRBV12-4 and TRBJ1-4, with TRBD1 matching over 7 bases. With 6 bases clipped from V and 7 bases from J, the junction kept 5 bases outside the gene matches. This CDR3 region has 13 residues. CDR3 nucleotide sequence: TGTGCCAGCAGCCGAAGACAGGGTGAAAAACTGTTTTTT. It codes for CASSRRQGEKLFF.

V gene TRBV7-2 combines with J gene TRBJ2-7; 14 positions agree with TRBD2. This CDR3 is 15 amino acids long. J was trimmed by 5 bases and V by 0 bases; bases with no gene match: 0. Germline assignment: CDR1 SGHTA and CDR2 FQGNSA. DNA for the CDR3: TGTGCCAGCAGCTTAGCGGGACTAGCGGGAGACGAGCAGTACTTC. It specifies CASSLAGLAGDEQYF. Drawing the rest from reference TRBV7-2 and TRBJ2-7, the complete variable domain is GAGVSQSPSNKVTEKGKDVELRCDPISGHTALYWYRQSLGQGLEFLIYFQGNSAPDKSGLPSDRFSAERTGGSVSTLTIQRTQQEDSAVYLCASSLAGLAGDEQYFGPGTRLTVT.

This clone was recorded once. The chain recombines TRBV5-4 with TRBJ1-2, with 10 positions matching TRBD1. Germline trimming cut 6 bases from V and 5 bases from J; bases unmatched to any gene: 7. The CDR3 runs 14 residues. Germline CDR1 is SGHNT and CDR2 is YYREEE (reference sequence). The CDR3 nucleotides are TGTGCCAGCACCTCGAGACAGGGGGCGTATGGCTACACCTTC. Translation: CASTSRQGAYGYTF. Supplemented by reference TRBV5-4 and TRBJ1-2, the full variable domain reads ETGVTQSPTHLIKTRGQQVTLRCSSQSGHNTVSWYQQALGQGPQFIFQYYREEENGRGNFPPRFSGLQFPNYSSELNVNALELDDSALYLCASTSRQGAYGYTFGSGTRLTVV.